The subject of this entry is one TCR beta chain. At one end the junction does not follow the germline gene, possibly because of a read error. The source of the sample is a study of T cell repertoires in cytomegalovirus infection. From the reads, TCRdb called clonotypes with MiXCR, one entry per CDR3 protein. The sample holds 500,000 to 600,000 distinct CDR3 sequences; 16% are singletons and the top ten take about 24%. The germline V gene encodes CDR1 LNHNV and CDR2 YYDKDF (reference sequence). The CDR3 runs 15 residues. The source material was CD8+ T cells from PBMCs. The sequence was obtained from a human donor in good health (CMV status not recorded). Some clones in this sample may be carry-over from other donors' samples. The J gene is TRBJ2-2, the V gene TRBV15; tentatively, D is TRBD2 (5 bases). CDR3 protein: CATTAHVTNTGVLFF. CDR3 DNA: TGTGCCACTACTGCACACGTAACGAACACCGGGGTGCTGTTTTTT.